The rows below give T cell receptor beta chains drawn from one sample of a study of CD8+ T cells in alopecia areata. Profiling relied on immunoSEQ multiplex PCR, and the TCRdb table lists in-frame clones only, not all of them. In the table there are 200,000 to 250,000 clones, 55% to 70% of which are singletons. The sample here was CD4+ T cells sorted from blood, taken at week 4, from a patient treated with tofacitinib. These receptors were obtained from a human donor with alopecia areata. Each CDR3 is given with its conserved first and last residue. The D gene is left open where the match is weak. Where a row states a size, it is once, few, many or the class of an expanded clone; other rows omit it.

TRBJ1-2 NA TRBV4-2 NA CASSPLDSMTRGYTF TGTGCCAGCAGCCCCCTGGACAGTATGACTCGGGGCTACACCTTC
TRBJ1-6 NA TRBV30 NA CAWSVLRVGFNNSPLHF TGTGCCTGGAGTGTACTCAGGGTTGGGTTTAATAATTCACCCCTCCACTTT
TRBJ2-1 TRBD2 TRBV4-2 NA CASSQGSFSGAFNEQFF TGTGCCAGCAGCCAAGGCTCCTTTAGCGGGGCCTTCAATGAGCAGTTCTTC
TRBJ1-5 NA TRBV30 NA CAWGYSNQPQHF TGTGCCTGGGGATATAGCAATCAGCCCCAGCATTTT
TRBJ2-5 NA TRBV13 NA CASSLGQGGQETQYF TGTGCCAGCAGCTTAGGGCAGGGAGGTCAAGAGACCCAGTACTTC
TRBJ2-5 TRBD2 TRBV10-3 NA CAITRSGGLAETQYF TGTGCCATCACCCGATCGGGGGGACTTGCCGAGACCCAGTACTTC
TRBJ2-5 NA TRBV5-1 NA CASSSTFEGSETQYF TGCGCCAGCAGCTCGACCTTCGAGGGCTCGGAGACCCAGTACTTC
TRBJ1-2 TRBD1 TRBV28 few CASSGGQARTDGYTF TGTGCCAGCAGCGGGGGACAGGCCAGGACGGATGGCTACACCTTC
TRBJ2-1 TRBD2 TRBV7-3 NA CASSLSGGGSEQFF TGTGCCAGCAGCTTAAGCGGCGGGGGATCTGAGCAGTTCTTC
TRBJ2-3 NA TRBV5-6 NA CASGTPSTDTQYF TGTGCCAGCGGGACACCAAGCACAGATACGCAGTATTTT
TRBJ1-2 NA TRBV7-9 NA CASSLAGDYGYTF TGTGCCAGCAGCTTAGCCGGCGACTATGGCTACACCTTC
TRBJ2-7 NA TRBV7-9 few CASSLGQGGEQYF TGTGCCAGCAGCTTAGGACAGGGAGGCGAGCAGTACTTC
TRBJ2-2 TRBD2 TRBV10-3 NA CAIRGTSHTGELFF TGTGCCATCAGGGGGACTAGCCACACCGGGGAGCTGTTTTTT
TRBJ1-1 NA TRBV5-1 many CASSVTVSNTEAFF TGCGCCAGCAGCGTGACAGTCTCGAACACTGAAGCTTTCTTT
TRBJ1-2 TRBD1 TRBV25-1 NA CASSESTGGNYGYTF TGTGCCAGCAGTGAATCGACAGGGGGCAACTATGGCTACACCTTC
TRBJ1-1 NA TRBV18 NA CASRLEVTEAFF TGTGCCAGCCGCCTTGAGGTGACTGAAGCTTTCTTT
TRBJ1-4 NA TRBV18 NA CASSPNRDEKLFF TGTGCCAGCTCACCGAACAGGGACGAAAAACTGTTTTTT
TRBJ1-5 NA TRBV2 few CASSGTVSRTQPQHF TGTGCCAGCAGTGGGACAGTTTCGCGCACTCAGCCCCAGCATTTT
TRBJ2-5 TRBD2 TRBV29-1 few CSVGPTSGGHPPQYF TGCAGCGTTGGCCCGACTAGCGGGGGCCACCCTCCCCAGTACTTC
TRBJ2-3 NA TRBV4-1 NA CASSSLGKSTDTQYF TGCGCCAGCAGCTCTCTAGGGAAAAGCACAGATACGCAGTATTTT
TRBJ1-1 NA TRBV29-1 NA CSDTEAFF TGCAGCGACACTGAAGCTTTCTTT
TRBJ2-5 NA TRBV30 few CAWSGAGETQYF TGTGCCTGGAGTGGGGCGGGGGAGACCCAGTACTTC
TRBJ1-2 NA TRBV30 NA CAWSVSRGSGYTF TGTGCCTGGAGTGTATCCCGCGGGAGCGGCTACACCTTC
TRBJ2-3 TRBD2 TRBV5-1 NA CASSFIGLAGSTDTQYF TGCGCCAGCAGCTTCATAGGACTAGCGGGGAGCACAGATACGCAGTATTTT
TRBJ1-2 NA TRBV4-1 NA CASSQDLEGPNYGYTF TGCGCCAGCAGCCAAGATCTCGAGGGGCCTAACTATGGCTACACCTTC
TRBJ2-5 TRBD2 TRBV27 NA CASSPWTSGGQETQYF TGTGCCAGCAGTCCCTGGACTAGCGGGGGCCAAGAGACCCAGTACTTC
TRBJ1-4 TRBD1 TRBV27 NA CASSRNSGGVGKLFF TGTGCCAGCAGTCGCAACTCAGGGGGCGTTGGCAAACTGTTTTTT
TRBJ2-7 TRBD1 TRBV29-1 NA CSVRQGPYEQYF TGCAGCGTCAGACAGGGTCCCTACGAGCAGTACTTC
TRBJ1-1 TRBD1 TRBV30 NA CACLRDRTSEAFF TGTGCCTGCCTCCGGGACAGAACGTCTGAAGCTTTCTTT
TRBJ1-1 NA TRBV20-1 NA CSAVKGAEAFF TGCAGTGCGGTTAAAGGGGCTGAAGCTTTCTTT